Listed below are T cell receptor beta chains from one sample, sequenced in a study of Graves' ophthalmopathy and Graves' hyperthyroidism. TCRdb passed the multiplex PCR reads through MiXCR, listing each CDR3 protein once. The sample contains 900,000 to 1,200,000 distinct CDR3 sequences, roughly 35% of which appear only once. Sequencing was done on a sample of peripheral blood or thyroid tissue (not recorded which). These receptors were taken from an adult man with Graves' hyperthyroidism. The CDR3 runs from the conserved cysteine through the conserved F or W. Each record gives: CDR3 protein, CDR3 DNA, J gene, clone size, V gene, D gene. D genes are given only for firm matches. The listing skips clone size in some rows; elsewhere it reads once, few, many or a size class.

CSASSGLASEQYF	TGCAGTGCTAGTAGTGGGCTAGCTTCCGAGCAGTACTTC	TRBJ2-7	.	TRBV20-1	.
CASSEQFRVNTEAFF	TGTGCCAGCAGTGAACAGTTCAGGGTGAACACTGAAGCTTTCTTT	TRBJ1-1	many	TRBV2	.
CASSQAWSGRTDTQYF	TGTGCCAGCAGCCAAGCCTGGAGCGGGAGGACAGATACGCAGTATTTT	TRBJ2-3	.	TRBV25-1	TRBD2
CASSIVEARGSNQPQHF	TGTGCCAGTAGTATAGTCGAGGCAAGGGGTAGCAATCAGCCCCAGCATTTT	TRBJ1-5	few	TRBV19	.
CASSGTGEPNEQYF	TGTGCCAGCAGCGGGACAGGGGAGCCAAACGAGCAGTACTTC	TRBJ2-7	.	TRBV9	TRBD1
CASTSHRINYGYTF	TGTGCCAGCACCTCGCACCGTATTAACTATGGCTACACCTTC	TRBJ1-2	few	TRBV7-8	.
CASSRTDGQPQYF	TGTGCCAGCAGCCGGACAGACGGTCAGCCCCAGTACTTC	TRBJ2-5	.	TRBV7-9	.
CATKLTGLQETQYF	TGTGCCACAAAGCTGACAGGGCTACAAGAGACCCAGTACTTC	TRBJ2-5	few	TRBV11-2	TRBD1
CASSMEDRGGANVLTF	TGTGCCAGTAGTATGGAAGACAGAGGAGGGGCCAACGTCCTGACTTTC	TRBJ2-6	many	TRBV19	.
CASSYRGDTIYF	TGTGCCAGCAGCTACAGGGGTGACACCATATATTTT	TRBJ1-3	many	TRBV13	TRBD1
CASSQEVDRGYGYTF	TGCGCCAGCAGCCAAGAAGTCGACAGGGGCTATGGCTACACCTTC	TRBJ1-2	many	TRBV4-3	TRBD1
CASRTDKNTEAFF	TGTGCCAGTAGGACGGACAAGAACACTGAAGCTTTCTTT	TRBJ1-1	.	TRBV19	.
CASRLGQGGYGYTF	TGCGCCAGCAGATTAGGACAGGGAGGCTATGGCTACACCTTC	TRBJ1-2	.	TRBV5-1	TRBD1
CASSDPRGIETQYF	TGTGCCAGCAGTGATCCTCGAGGGATCGAGACCCAGTACTTC	TRBJ2-5	many	TRBV2	.
CSAMTGMETNTEAFF	TGCAGTGCTATGACAGGGATGGAGACGAACACTGAAGCTTTCTTT	TRBJ1-1	many	TRBV20-1	TRBD1
CASRPGRLNTEAFF	TGTGCCAGCAGGCCGGGACGCCTGAACACTGAAGCTTTCTTT	TRBJ1-1	.	TRBV28	.
CASSLSDEHYF	TGTGCCAGCAGCCTGTCGGACGAGCATTACTTC	TRBJ2-7	.	TRBV5-4	.
CASSGLAGTRQETQYF	TGTGCCAGCTCGGGACTAGCGGGAACACGACAAGAGACCCAGTACTTC	TRBJ2-5	.	TRBV10-1	TRBD2
CASSQEEGFSEAFF	TGTGCCAGCAGCCAAGAGGAGGGGTTCAGTGAAGCTTTCTTT	TRBJ1-1	many	TRBV14	.
CASSLYAGPRSNQPQHF	TGTGCCAGCAGCTTGTACGCAGGGCCCCGTTCCAATCAGCCCCAGCATTTT	TRBJ1-5	.	TRBV5-5	.
CASSESTGLQETQYF	TGCGCCAGCAGTGAGTCAACAGGGCTTCAAGAGACCCAGTACTTC	TRBJ2-5	many	TRBV10-1	.
CASSEAVYEQYF	TGTGCCAGCAGTGAAGCCGTCTACGAGCAGTACTTC	TRBJ2-7	many	TRBV2	.
CASSLAPGGTHSGANVLTF	TGTGCCAGCAGCTTAGCGCCGGGCGGGACCCACTCTGGGGCCAACGTCCTGACTTTC	TRBJ2-6	many	TRBV7-6	.
CAISETGSRNTIYF	TGTGCCATCAGTGAGACAGGGTCTCGAAACACCATATATTTT	TRBJ1-3	many	TRBV10-3	.